This is a list of T cell receptor beta chains from one sample in a study of T cell clonotyping in hematopoietic cell transplantation. The data were produced by immunoSEQ multiplex PCR, yet TCRdb's version contains in-frame clones alone and is incomplete. The table records 37,000 or so clones, about 87% of them present only once. The sequencing sample was made of peripheral blood mononuclear cells. These receptors were taken from a woman in her forties in good health. Some clones in this sample may be carry-over from other donors' samples. The CDR3 runs from the conserved cysteine through the conserved F or W. D genes are given only for firm matches. Clone size appears in some rows only: once, few, many, or a class for an expanded clone.

j_call d_call clone_size v_call cdr3_aa cdr3_nt
TRBJ1-4 NA NA TRBV4-1 CASSQVKGEKLFF TGCGCCAGCAGCCAAGTTAAGGGTGAAAAACTGTTTTTT
TRBJ2-1 TRBD1 NA TRBV5-4 CASSLNRGRNNEQFF TGTGCCAGCAGCTTAAACAGGGGGCGGAACAATGAGCAGTTCTTC
TRBJ2-1 NA NA TRBV5-1 CASSLRREQFF TGCGCCAGCAGTCTGCGGCGGGAGCAGTTCTTC
TRBJ2-3 NA NA TRBV2 CASRRVTDTQYF TGTGCCAGCAGACGGGTCACAGATACGCAGTATTTT
TRBJ2-7 TRBD2 NA TRBV4-2 CASSQTPGTSSYEQYF TGTGCCAGCAGCCAGACCCCCGGGACTAGCTCCTACGAGCAGTACTTC
TRBJ2-7 NA NA TRBV28 CASSGDEAYEQYF TGTGCCAGCAGTGGGGACGAAGCCTACGAGCAGTACTTC
TRBJ1-5 NA NA TRBV6-1 CATGSLGNQPQHF TGTGCCACCGGCAGCCTTGGCAATCAGCCCCAGCATTTT
TRBJ2-3 TRBD2 NA TRBV18 CASSPTSGSDTQYF TGTGCCAGCTCACCAACCAGCGGGAGCGATACGCAGTATTTT
TRBJ1-5 NA NA TRBV4-1 CASSPIWGDQPQHF TGCGCCAGCAGCCCGATCTGGGGGGACCAGCCCCAGCATTTT
TRBJ1-1 NA few TRBV25-1 CASSEPGTGTEAFF TGTGCCAGCAGTGAACCTGGGACGGGGACTGAAGCTTTCTTT
TRBJ1-2 TRBD1 once TRBV4-2 CASSPSTGGSYYGYTF TGTGCCAGCAGCCCCTCGACAGGGGGCTCCTACTATGGCTACACCTTC
TRBJ1-1 NA NA TRBV5-1 CASSLGPQNTEAFF TGCGCCAGCAGCTTGGGACCCCAGAACACTGAAGCTTTCTTT
TRBJ1-5 TRBD1 NA TRBV29-1 CSVLTGGGANQPQHF TGCAGCGTTCTCACGGGAGGGGGCGCGAATCAGCCCCAGCATTTT
TRBJ2-7 TRBD2 once TRBV4-2 CASSPYSGRRVDEQYF TGTGCCAGCAGCCCCTATAGCGGGAGACGTGTAGACGAGCAGTACTTC
TRBJ2-7 NA NA TRBV6-1 CASSRGAYEQYF TGTGCCAGCTCTCGAGGGGCCTACGAGCAGTACTTC
TRBJ2-2 NA NA TRBV9 CASSLDSSHTGELFF TGTGCCAGCAGCCTCGACAGTTCCCACACCGGGGAGCTGTTTTTT
TRBJ1-1 TRBD1 NA TRBV28 CASSHTTGPPATEAFF TGTGCCAGCAGTCATACGACAGGGCCTCCTGCCACTGAAGCTTTCTTT
TRBJ2-7 TRBD2 NA TRBV6-1 CASRTTSDYEQYF TGTGCCAGCAGAACGACTAGCGACTACGAGCAGTACTTC
TRBJ2-5 NA NA TRBV15 CATSRDLGQETQYF TGTGCCACCAGCAGAGATCTGGGGCAAGAGACCCAGTACTTC
TRBJ1-3 NA NA TRBV5-8 CASSFGVSSGNTIYF TGTGCCAGCAGCTTTGGAGTAAGCTCTGGAAACACCATATATTTT
TRBJ2-3 NA once TRBV19 CATWAGSVDTQYF TGTGCCACCTGGGCGGGCAGCGTGGATACGCAGTATTTT
TRBJ1-2 TRBD1 NA TRBV28 CATRGTNYGYTF TGTGCCACCAGGGGGACGAACTATGGCTACACCTTC
TRBJ2-2 NA NA TRBV2 CASLSHTGELFF TGTGCCAGCCTGAGTCACACCGGGGAGCTGTTTTTT
TRBJ1-5 TRBD1 NA TRBV5-1 CASSWGTGGQPQHF TGCGCCAGCAGTTGGGGGACAGGGGGTCAGCCCCAGCATTTT
TRBJ1-1 NA NA TRBV4-3 CASSRGQMNTEAFF TGCGCCAGCAGCCGTGGACAGATGAACACTGAAGCTTTCTTT
TRBJ1-1 NA NA TRBV2 CASSELGRDTEAFF TGTGCCAGCAGTGAATTAGGTAGGGACACTGAAGCTTTCTTT
TRBJ1-2 NA NA TRBV9 CASSGERTDFYGYTF TGTGCCAGCAGCGGAGAACGGACAGATTTCTATGGCTACACCTTC
TRBJ1-1 TRBD1 once TRBV19 CASSRGQDTEAFF TGTGCCAGTAGCAGGGGACAGGACACTGAAGCTTTCTTT
TRBJ1-2 NA NA TRBV30 CAWSGGDYGYTF TGTGCCTGGAGCGGGGGGGACTATGGCTACACCTTC
TRBJ2-3 NA NA TRBV30 CAWSATNPTDTQYF TGTGCCTGGAGCGCCACTAATCCCACAGATACGCAGTATTTT
TRBJ2-3 NA few TRBV9 CASSPQMSDTQYF TGTGCCAGCAGCCCACAGATGTCGGATACGCAGTATTTT
TRBJ2-7 NA NA TRBV5-4 CASSLVRWGDRATYEQYF TGTGCCAGCAGCTTGGTCCGGTGGGGAGACAGAGCAACCTACGAGCAGTACTTC
TRBJ2-7 NA NA TRBV19 CASSIWVAVYEQYF TGTGCCAGTAGTATATGGGTAGCGGTCTACGAGCAGTACTTC
TRBJ2-7 NA NA TRBV5-1 CASSLSSPPSNYEQYF TGCGCCAGCAGCTTGTCCAGTCCCCCCTCTAACTACGAGCAGTACTTC
TRBJ2-1 TRBD2 NA TRBV19 CASTLTSGHGDNEQFF TGTGCCAGTACCCTGACTAGCGGCCATGGGGACAATGAGCAGTTCTTC
TRBJ2-5 NA NA TRBV30 CAWNLGGPQETQYF TGTGCCTGGAACCTCGGGGGCCCCCAAGAGACCCAGTACTTC
TRBJ2-7 TRBD2 once TRBV30 CAWSPPPRLARTYEQYF TGTGCCTGGAGTCCTCCACCGCGACTAGCCCGAACCTACGAGCAGTACTTC
TRBJ1-2 NA NA TRBV7-8 CASSPRGLGATNYGYTF TGTGCCAGCAGCCCCCGCGGTTTGGGGGCCACTAACTATGGCTACACCTTC
TRBJ2-7 TRBD1 NA TRBV7-3 CASSPGTGLSSYEQYF TGTGCCAGCAGCCCCGGGACAGGGTTGAGCTCCTACGAGCAGTACTTC
TRBJ1-1 NA NA TRBV29-1 CSFVRGILNTEAFF TGCAGCTTCGTGAGGGGGATCCTGAACACTGAAGCTTTCTTT
TRBJ1-1 NA NA TRBV29-1 CSVARGISKSEAFF TGCAGCGTTGCGCGGGGGATTAGCAAGAGTGAAGCTTTCTTT
TRBJ1-2 NA NA TRBV4-3 CASSQQRTANYGYTF TGCGCCAGCAGCCAACAACGGACAGCGAACTATGGCTACACCTTC